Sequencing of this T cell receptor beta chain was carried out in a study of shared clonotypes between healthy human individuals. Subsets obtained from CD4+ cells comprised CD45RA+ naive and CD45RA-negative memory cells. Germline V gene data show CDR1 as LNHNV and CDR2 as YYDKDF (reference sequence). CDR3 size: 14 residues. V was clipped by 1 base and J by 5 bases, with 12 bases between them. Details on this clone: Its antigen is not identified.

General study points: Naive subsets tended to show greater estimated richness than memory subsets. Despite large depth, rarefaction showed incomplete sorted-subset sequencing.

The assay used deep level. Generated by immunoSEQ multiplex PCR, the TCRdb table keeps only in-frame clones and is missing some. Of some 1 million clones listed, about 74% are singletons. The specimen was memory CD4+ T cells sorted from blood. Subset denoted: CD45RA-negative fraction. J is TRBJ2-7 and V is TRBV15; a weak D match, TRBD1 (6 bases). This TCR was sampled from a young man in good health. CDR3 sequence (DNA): TGTGCCACCAGCAGAGGAGACAGGTCCCACGAGCAGTACTTC. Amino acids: CATSRGDRSHEQYF.